This TCR beta chain was captured in a study of blood T cell repertoires in COVID-19. Turning to the study itself: There were acute and convalescent COVID-19 samples, and they came from the United States, Italy and Spain. The analysed material was cDNA or gDNA that came from T cells, B-cell-depleted T cells, or PBMCs.

As handled by the study authors: Estimates of nucleated cell counts were drawn from the amplification of reference gene primers. Using immunoSEQ multiplex PCR, the repertoire was profiled, and TCRdb retains in-frame clones only, with some absent. The V and J calls and the clone size are those of that table, but D and trimming were determined from the DNA. Of 200,000 to 250,000 clones in the sample, 70% to 90% are singletons; the top ten hold over 0.95%. This TCR derives from a man between 35 and 55 years old with acute or convalescent COVID-19. Material for sequencing was peripheral blood.

As DNA, the CDR3 is TGTGCCAGCAGCTTATTGGCTGATCAGCCCCAGCATTTT. This translates into CASSLLADQPQHF. This chain joins TRBV7-9 and TRBJ1-5; D is unclear. V lost 2 bases and J lost 5, with 7 bases in between. The CDR3 has 13 amino acids. Germline V gives CDR1 SEHNR, CDR2 FQNEAQ (reference sequence).